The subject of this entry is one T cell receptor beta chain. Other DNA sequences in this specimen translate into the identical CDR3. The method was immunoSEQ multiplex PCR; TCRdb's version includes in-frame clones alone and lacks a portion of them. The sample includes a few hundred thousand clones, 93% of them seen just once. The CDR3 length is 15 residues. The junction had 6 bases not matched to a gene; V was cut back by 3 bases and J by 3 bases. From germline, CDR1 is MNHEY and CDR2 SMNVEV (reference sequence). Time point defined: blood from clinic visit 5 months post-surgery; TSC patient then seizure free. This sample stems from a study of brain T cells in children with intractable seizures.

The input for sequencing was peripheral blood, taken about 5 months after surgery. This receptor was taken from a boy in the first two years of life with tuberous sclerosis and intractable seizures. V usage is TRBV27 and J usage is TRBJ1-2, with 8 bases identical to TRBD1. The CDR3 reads CASSFRTGTHYGYTF. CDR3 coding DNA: TGTGCCAGCAGTTTCCGGACAGGGACCCACTATGGCTACACCTTC.